The T cell receptor (beta chain) under discussion was sequenced for a study of cytomegalovirus exposure and HLA in healthy donors. General study findings and limits: Despite most TCR sequences being rare, some public TCRs occurred in many donors. In a later analysis, specific HLA alleles were associated with 15,000 to 20,000 TCR beta sequences at a 0.05 false discovery rate. Researchers reported in a later analysis that a missense DCLRE1C variant was tied to TCR beta V- and J-gene trimming. Looking again later, the authors saw that most CMV-associated TCR beta chains seemed HLA-restricted.

CDR3 length equals 13 residues. Germline assignment: CDR1 SGHRS and CDR2 YFSETQ. Trimming pared 0 bases from V and 3 bases from J, leaving 7 bases between. With respect to this clone: Its antigen is as yet unknown.

PCR was performed using 60 Vbeta and 13 Jbeta primers. Sequencing used immunoSEQ multiplex PCR; TCRdb keeps in-frame clones, though not all of them. The sample carries more than 85,000 clones, about 75% recorded once. The chain carries TRBV5-1 and TRBJ2-7; perhaps TRBD1 as D (5 bases). The receptor comes from a man in his thirties or forties in good health and CMV-seropositive. What was sequenced was PBMCs. The DNA for the CDR3 is TGCGCCAGCAGCTTGGAACAGGACTACGAGCAGTACTTC. It codes for CASSLEQDYEQYF.